The 18 T cell receptor beta chains listed next were all sequenced from one sample in a study of blood T cell repertoires in COVID-19. Here immunoSEQ multiplex PCR was the method, and the copy in TCRdb shows in-frame clones only, minus some. This table holds under 200,000 clones, roughly three quarters found once. The sequencing sample was made of peripheral blood. These receptors were collected from a man aged 55 to 70 with active or convalescent COVID-19.

This chain joins TRBV4-1 and TRBJ1-2; unclear D gene. The CDR3 is 14 residues long. Germline V gene sequence: CDR1 MGHRA, CDR2 YSYEKL. V lost 1 base, J lost 0 bases, and 6 bases lay in between. DNA of the CDR3: TGCGCCAGCAGCCAAGGTTATACTAACTATGGCTACACCTTC. Amino acids: CASSQGYTNYGYTF.

The CDR3 coding sequence is TGTGCCAGCAGCCTCAACAGACAGGGATTGAACACTGAAGCTTTCTTT. It codes for CASSLNRQGLNTEAFF. This rearrangement joins TRBV13 to TRBJ1-1; 7 positions match TRBD1. The CDR3 has 16 amino acids. Germline lookup yields CDR1 PRHDT and CDR2 FYEKMQ (reference sequence). J gave up 0 bases and V 5 bases, and 9 bases lay outside the gene matches.

This chain uses TRBV5-6 with TRBJ2-7, with D maybe TRBD1 (6 bases). Trimming removed 4 bases from V and 1 base from J, with 12 bases in between. Looked up from germline, CDR1 is SGHDT and CDR2 is YYEEEE. The CDR3 sequence is 14 residues long. The CDR3 nucleotides read TGTGCCAGCAGCCCACAGGGTAAATCCTACGAGCAGTACTTC. Amino acid sequence: CASSPQGKSYEQYF.

The V and J genes are TRBV4-3 and TRBJ2-7, with D unresolved. The CDR3 contains 15 residues. V lost 3 bases and J lost 2, with 14 bases in between. Germline V gene lookup returns CDR1 LGHNA and CDR2 YSLEER. Written as DNA, the CDR3 is TGCGCCAGCAGCCAGAGATACGCCTCTGCCTACGAGCAGTACTTC. Protein: CASSQRYASAYEQYF.

This clone has just a few counts. This chain links TRBV29-1 with TRBJ2-7, with D perhaps matching TRBD2 (6 bases). The CDR3 is 12 residues long. Germline loops: CDR1 SQVTM, CDR2 ANQGSEA. V gave up 5 bases and J gave up 2 bases, with 10 bases separating them. The CDR3 sequence: CSVLSGPYEQYF. The CDR3 nucleotides read TGCAGCGTTCTTAGCGGTCCCTACGAGCAGTACTTC.

The CDR3 protein is CASSFTGVKQPQHF. The CDR3 region has the DNA TGTGCCAGCAGCTTCACAGGGGTGAAGCAGCCCCAGCATTTT. The rearrangement links TRBV7-2 to TRBJ1-5, with 7 positions matching TRBD1. Per the germline V gene, CDR1 is SGHTA and CDR2 is FQGNSA. With 3 bases clipped from V and 7 bases from J, the junction kept 6 bases outside the gene matches. The CDR3 runs to 14 residues.

The gene calls are TRBV7-6 and TRBJ2-7, with 9 bases identical to TRBD2. Germline assignment: CDR1 SGHVS and CDR2 FNYEAQ. V shed 6 bases and J 4 bases; nucleotides not matched to a gene: 13. CDR3 length: 16 residues. The DNA for the CDR3 is TGTGCCAGCAGTCGACAGGAGGGACTAGCAGGTTACGAGCAGTACTTC. This codes for CASSRQEGLAGYEQYF.

This clone appeared a few times. The chain employs TRBV2 and TRBJ2-1, with TRBD1 matching 8 bases. Germline CDR1 and CDR2: SNHLY and FYNNEI. J gave up 4 bases and V 5 bases, and 7 bases lay outside the gene matches. This CDR3 is built from 15 residues. The CDR3 loop reads CASSFQGAGYNEQFF. CDR3 nucleotide sequence: TGTGCCAGCAGTTTCCAGGGGGCAGGTTACAATGAGCAGTTCTTC.

The chain has TRBV9 and TRBJ2-4; 13 bases agree with TRBD2. With V trimmed by 3 bases and J by 2 bases, 2 bases remained unmatched. CDR1 and CDR2 from the germline V gene are SGDLS and YYNGEE. CDR3 length equals 16 residues. CDR3 in DNA: TGTGCCAGCAGCGCGGGACTAGCGGGAACCAAAAACATTCAGTACTTC. The encoded protein is CASSAGLAGTKNIQYF. Full variable domain (missing parts from reference TRBV9 and TRBJ2-4): DSGVTQTPKHLITATGQRVTLRCSPRSGDLSVYWYQQSLDQGLQFLIQYYNGEERAKGNILERFSAQQFPDLHSELNLSSLELGDSALYFCASSAGLAGTKNIQYFGAGTRLSVL.

The rearrangement links TRBV21-1 to TRBJ2-2; the DNA was not compared with TRBD1, the D call given in the table. TRBV21-1 is a known pseudogene. This CDR3 spans 16 amino acids. CDR3 sequence reads: CASSKGADRGTGELFF. DNA for the CDR3: TGTGCCAGCAGCAAAGGGGCGGACAGGGGTACCGGGGAGCTGTTTTTT.

The chain carries TRBV9 and TRBJ2-2, with 12 positions matching TRBD2. The J segment lost 7 bases and the V segment lost 0 bases, leaving 10 bases of the junction unmatched. CDR1 and CDR2 (germline): SGDLS, YYNGEE. The CDR3 totals 18 residues. CDR3 nucleotides: TGTGCCAGCAGCGTAGAGTCCGCTAGCGGGAGGGGGAGCGGGGAGCTGTTTTTT. It yields the protein CASSVESASGRGSGELFF.

The table lists this clone with a few counts. CDR3 amino acids: CASSPRDRGYTF. The CDR3 nucleotides read TGTGCCAGCAGCCCCCGGGACAGGGGCTACACCTTC. This chain joins TRBV3-1 (or the pseudogene TRBV3-2) and TRBJ1-2, with 8 bases fitting TRBD1. J lost 8 bases, V lost 4 bases, and 3 bases had no gene match. CDR3 length equals 12 residues. CDR1 and CDR2 from the germline V gene are LGHDT and YNNKEL (reference sequence).

The V call is TRBV18, the J call TRBJ1-3; possible D gene TRBD1, 6 bases. The CDR3 covers 17 residues. From germline, CDR1 is KGHSH and CDR2 LQKENI. V lost 3 bases and J lost 2, with 17 bases in between. The CDR3 here is CASSPQGRGGTGNTIYF. In DNA form, the CDR3 reads TGTGCCAGCTCACCCCAGGGAAGAGGGGGAACTGGAAACACCATATATTTT.

The chain has TRBV6-2 or TRBV6-3 and TRBJ2-1, with a possible D match to TRBD2 (6 bases). Germline V gives CDR1 MNHEY, CDR2 SVGEGT. Between the trimmed V and J ends, which lost 3 bases and 5 bases, there was a span of 14 bases. The CDR3 is made up of 15 amino acids. CDR3 DNA: TGTGCCAGCAGTTATCGCGAGCGGGTACACAATGAGCAGTTCTTC. Translated: CASSYRERVHNEQFF.

The sample holds a few counts of this clone. V usage is TRBV28 and J usage is TRBJ2-7; 10 bases fit TRBD1. Germline loops: CDR1 MDHEN, CDR2 SYDVKM. The CDR3 has 16 residues. V lost 5 bases, J lost 4 bases, and 11 bases stayed unmatched. The CDR3 nucleotides are TGTGCCAGCAGTAAACGGGCGGGACAGGGGAGGTACGAGCAGTACTTC. Translation gives CASSKRAGQGRYEQYF.

This clone was seen just once. V usage is TRBV4-1 and J usage is TRBJ2-7; D is perhaps TRBD1 (6 bases). Germline lookup yields CDR1 MGHRA and CDR2 YSYEKL. Trimming shortened V by 3 bases and J by 0 bases, and 12 bases separated the two germline ends. CDR3 size: 15 residues. CDR3 bases: TGCGCCAGCAGCCATCGCGGACAGATCTCCTACGAGCAGTACTTC. Protein product: CASSHRGQISYEQYF.

The chain is built from TRBV18 and TRBJ2-2, with 7 bases aligning to TRBD1. V lost 4 bases, J lost 3 bases, and 5 bases stayed unmatched. Germline V gene data show CDR1 as KGHSH and CDR2 as LQKENI. The CDR3 totals 15 residues. CDR3 nucleotides: TGTGCCAGCTCACGCGACAGGGTAGACACCGGGGAGCTGTTTTTT. The encoded protein is CASSRDRVDTGELFF.

This clone appeared once. The chain joins TRBV18 to TRBJ2-2, with TRBD1 matching 7 bases. The CDR3 is 16 amino acids. The germline V gene encodes CDR1 KGHSH and CDR2 LQKENI. V trimming: 1 base; J trimming: 5 bases; junction bases outside the gene matches: 7. The CDR3 region has the DNA TGTGCCAGCTCACCACGCGGACAGGTGGGGACCGGGGAGCTGTTTTTT. Its protein product is CASSPRGQVGTGELFF.